The following is a T cell receptor (beta chain) sequence with its context. Its antigen is not known. Making the TCR beta libraries involved quantitative 5'-RACE with molecular barcodes. One entry per CDR3 protein, called by TCRdb with MiXCR from the 5' RACE reads. The data hold about 450,000 distinct CDR3 sequences, with about 25% observed a single time. The sample originates from a study of CD8 T cells in ankylosing spondylitis. Broader study findings: Earlier work had already found some motif variants in reactive arthritis synovial fluid and blood. Characteristic of ankylosing spondylitis blood, it appeared, was a TCR beta motif comprising roughly eight highly homologous variants.

This receptor was taken from a male donor with ankylosing spondylitis. Sequencing was performed on blood, either unsorted or a sorted T cell fraction (not recorded which).

This chain's CDR3 is CASSRGQITGELFF. The CDR3 DNA is TGTGCCAGCAGCCGCGGACAAATCACCGGGGAGCTGTTTTTT. The chain combines TRBV7-9 with TRBJ2-2, with D perhaps TRBD1 (5 bases). From germline, CDR1 is SEHNR and CDR2 FQNEAQ (reference sequence). The CDR3 consists of 14 residues. V was pared by 5 bases and J by 4 bases, with 11 bases between.